Listed here are 23 T cell receptor beta chains from one sample, sequenced in a study of blood T cell repertoires in COVID-19. Measured with immunoSEQ multiplex PCR; TCRdb has only the in-frame clones, and not every one. The sample yields 150,000 to 200,000 clones, more than 75% seen once. Material: peripheral blood. The receptors shown here come from a man aged 18-30 years with active or convalescent COVID-19.

The CDR3 sequence: CSVPDRVGTEAFF. CDR3 nucleotide sequence: TGCAGCGTTCCTGACAGGGTCGGGACTGAAGCTTTCTTT. J is TRBJ1-1 and V is TRBV29-1; 7 bases match TRBD1. The CDR3 loop spans 13 amino acids. The V segment lost 5 bases and the J segment 5 bases; nucleotides outside the gene matches: 8. From germline, CDR1 is SQVTM and CDR2 ANQGSEA.

The chain recombines TRBV18 with TRBJ2-3, with unresolved D. This CDR3 region has 11 residues. V was pared by 3 bases and J by 6 bases, with 4 bases between. Germline CDR1 KGHSH, CDR2 LQKENI. CDR3 nucleotide sequence: TGTGCCAGCTCACCGCAGGATACGCAGTATTTT. Amino acid sequence: CASSPQDTQYF.

The chain couples TRBV18 to TRBJ2-1, with D perhaps matching TRBD2 (6 bases). Germline CDR1 is KGHSH and CDR2 is LQKENI. V was clipped by 6 bases and J by 5 bases, with 14 bases between them. This CDR3 contains 14 residues. DNA for the CDR3: TGTGCCAGCTCCCTAAATTCGGGGGACAATGAGCAGTTCTTC. It encodes CASSLNSGDNEQFF.

The rearrangement uses TRBV15 and TRBJ2-7, with 7 bases matching TRBD1. There are 14 residues in the CDR3. The V and J ends lost 6 bases and 2 bases, in that order; junction bases with no gene match: 7. Germline assignment: CDR1 LNHNV and CDR2 YYDKDF (reference sequence). DNA for the CDR3: TGTGCCACCAGTAGCCCGGACAGGACCTACGAGCAGTACGTC. The encoded protein is CATSSPDRTYEQYV.

V and J are TRBV14 and TRBJ1-2; D ambiguous. This CDR3 region has 13 residues. V was shortened by 1 base and J by 8 bases, with 11 bases between the two germline ends. Germline V gene lookup returns CDR1 SGHDN and CDR2 FVKESK. CDR3 nucleotides: TGTGCCAGCAGCCAAGTTGGGCCGTTCGGCTACACCTTC. Translating gives CASSQVGPFGYTF.

The rearrangement links TRBV7-9 to TRBJ2-1, with TRBD2 as a possible D gene (5 bases). The CDR3 covers 15 residues. V dropped 5 bases and J dropped 7 bases, with 18 bases sitting between them. Germline assignment: CDR1 SEHNR and CDR2 FQNEAQ (reference sequence). The CDR3 DNA follows: TGTGCCAGCAGCCCTCCTTCCGAGCGAGGGAATGAGCAGTTCTTC. This gives the protein CASSPPSERGNEQFF.

This chain links TRBV29-1 with TRBJ2-1; TRBD1 agrees at 10 bases. The germline gives CDR1 SQVTM, CDR2 ANQGSEA. The CDR3 totals 16 residues. The V segment lost 1 base and the J segment 0 bases; nucleotides outside the gene matches: 3. The CDR3 loop reads CSVEGGTGDSYNEQFF. The CDR3 nucleotides are TGCAGCGTTGAAGGTGGGACAGGGGACTCCTACAATGAGCAGTTCTTC.

CDR3 protein: CASSISADTQYF. The CDR3 DNA is TGTGCCAGTAGTATATCGGCAGATACGCAGTATTTT. The chain joins TRBV19 to TRBJ2-3, with unresolved D. Trimming took off 2 bases at V and 4 bases at J, with 4 bases between the two ends. The CDR3 contains 12 residues. The germline CDR1 and CDR2 sequences are LNHDA and SQIVND (reference sequence).

A note on this clone: One end of the junction does not line up with germline, which may come from a read error. The genes are TRBV12-3 or TRBV12-4 and TRBJ1-2; TRBD1 agrees at 7 bases. The CDR3 is 13 residues long. The DNA of the CDR3 is TGTGCCAGCAATTTACCAGGGGGATATGGCTACACCTTC. Translating it yields CASNLPGGYGYTF.

The V and J genes are TRBV5-1 and TRBJ1-2; D not certain. CDR1 is SGHRS, CDR2 YFSETQ, per germline. V was shortened by 2 bases and J by 6 bases, with 8 bases between the two germline ends. The CDR3 totals 12 residues. CDR3 sequence: CASSLGQDGYTF. DNA of the CDR3: TGCGCCAGCAGCTTAGGCCAGGATGGCTACACCTTC.

J is TRBJ2-1 and V is TRBV29-1; tentatively, D is TRBD2 (6 bases). V lost 4 bases and J 14 bases, leaving 21 bases between the germline ends. The CDR3 length is 13 residues. Germline CDR1 reads SQVTM; CDR2 reads ANQGSEA. CDR3 DNA: TGCAGCGTTGCCATAGATGGGGCGGGGAGGAAGTTCTTC. Translated, it gives CSVAIDGAGRKFF.

This sequence joins TRBV27 and TRBJ1-2; the match to TRBD1 covers 9 bases. J gave up 7 bases and V 0 bases, and 0 bases lay outside the gene matches. CDR3 length: 13 amino acids. Germline V gene sequence: CDR1 MNHEY, CDR2 SMNVEV (reference sequence). CDR3 coding DNA: TGTGCCAGCAGTTTATCGACAGGGGGTGGCTACACCTTC. Translating gives CASSLSTGGGYTF.

V is TRBV19 and J is TRBJ1-5, with 10 bases aligning to TRBD1. V was clipped by 5 bases and J by 0 bases; unmatched bases: 4. The CDR3 has 16 amino acids. The germline gives CDR1 LNHDA, CDR2 SQIVND (reference sequence). CDR3 sequence (DNA): TGTGCCAGTAGTCCTCGGACAGGGGGTAGCAATCAGCCCCAGCATTTT. Translated, it gives CASSPRTGGSNQPQHF. Full variable domain (outside the CDR3, taken from reference TRBV19 and TRBJ1-5): DGGITQSPKYLFRKEGQNVTLSCEQNLNHDAMYWYRQDPGQGLRLIYYSQIVNDFQKGDIAEGYSVSREKKESFPLTVTSAQKNPTAFYLCASSPRTGGSNQPQHFGDGTRLSIL.

The chain carries TRBV4-3 and TRBJ2-1; maybe TRBD2 (5 bases). V was trimmed by 0 bases and J by 5 bases, leaving 14 bases between them. The germline V gene has CDR1 LGHNA and CDR2 YSLEER. This CDR3 has 16 residues. In nucleotides, the CDR3 is TGCGCCAGCAGCCAAGATAACGGAGGTTCCCACAATGAGCAGTTCTTC. The encoded protein is CASSQDNGGSHNEQFF.

The chain has TRBV2 and TRBJ1-1; TRBD1 aligns across 7 bases. With 6 bases clipped from V and 6 bases from J, the junction kept 7 bases outside the gene matches. Germline CDR1 and CDR2: SNHLY and FYNNEI. The CDR3 is 13 amino acids. This chain's CDR3 is CASRDWDSSEAFF. For the CDR3, the DNA is TGTGCCAGCAGAGACTGGGACAGCTCTGAAGCTTTCTTT.

The chain links TRBV11-2 to TRBJ1-1, with D uncertain. CDR3 length: 18 amino acids. V shed 7 bases and J shed 0 bases, with 24 bases lying between them. Germline lookup yields CDR1 SGHAT and CDR2 FQNNGV. The CDR3 DNA sequence: TGTGCCAGCACACTGTCACCCCACAGATTGCGTATGAACACTGAAGCTTTCTTT. It yields the protein CASTLSPHRLRMNTEAFF.

The rearrangement links TRBV6-4 to TRBJ2-1, with D possibly matching TRBD1 (5 bases). In germline, CDR1 is MRHNA, CDR2 SNTAGT. The CDR3 is 18 amino acids. V was shortened by 3 bases and J by 5 bases, with 23 bases between the two germline ends. DNA for the CDR3: TGTGCCAGCAGTGAAGGTGCGAAAGGGGCCCGGTTGGACAATGAGCAGTTCTTC. Translated, it gives CASSEGAKGARLDNEQFF.

For the CDR3, the DNA is TGTGCCAGCAGCCAAGAAGGTCTAGCGGGATCAGATACGCAGTATTTT. This codes for CASSQEGLAGSDTQYF. This chain joins TRBV3-1 (or the pseudogene TRBV3-2) and TRBJ2-3; 9 nucleotides match TRBD2. V lost 0 bases to trimming and J lost 4 bases; unmatched junction nucleotides: 5. CDR3 length: 16 residues. Germline loops: CDR1 LGHDT, CDR2 YNNKEL (reference sequence).

This rearrangement joins TRBV7-2 to TRBJ2-4, with TRBD2 matching over 11 bases. J was trimmed by 3 bases and V by 5 bases; bases with no gene match: 9. Germline-derived CDR1 and CDR2 are SGHTA and FQGNSA. The CDR3 consists of 17 residues. The CDR3 region is CASSPTLLAGGKNIQYF. The CDR3 DNA reads TGTGCCAGCAGCCCGACTCTCCTAGCGGGAGGCAAAAACATTCAGTACTTC. The variable domain in full, with the rest retrieved from reference TRBV7-2 and TRBJ2-4, is GAGVSQSPSNKVTEKGKDVELRCDPISGHTALYWYRQSLGQGLEFLIYFQGNSAPDKSGLPSDRFSAERTGGSVSTLTIQRTQQEDSAVYLCASSPTLLAGGKNIQYFGAGTRLSVL.

This sequence joins TRBV13 and TRBJ2-7; TRBD2 aligns across 7 bases. Germline V lookup: CDR1 PRHDT, CDR2 FYEKMQ (reference sequence). The CDR3 extends over 14 amino acids. J lost 3 bases, V lost 3 bases, and 5 bases had no gene match. CDR3 nucleotide sequence: TGTGCCAGCAGCTTCGGAGAGCGGGGCTACGAGCAGTACTTC. Translation: CASSFGERGYEQYF.

The CDR3 coding sequence is TGTGCCAGCAGTTACTCGGGGCTAACTAGCACAGATACGCAGTATTTT. Translation: CASSYSGLTSTDTQYF. V usage is TRBV6-2 or TRBV6-3 and J usage is TRBJ2-3; D might be TRBD1 (5 bases). Between the trimmed V and J ends, which lost 0 bases and 0 bases, there was a span of 10 bases. Germline V CDR1 and CDR2: MNHEY, SVGEGT. The CDR3 is made up of 16 amino acids.

The V call is TRBV11-3, the J call TRBJ1-2; D is ambiguous. Trimming pared 0 bases from V and 8 bases from J, leaving 16 bases between. The CDR3 sequence is 15 residues long. Germline loops: CDR1 SGHNT, CDR2 YENEEA. CDR3 sequence reads: CASSLDPMAARGYTF. In DNA form, the CDR3 reads TGTGCCAGCAGCTTAGATCCAATGGCGGCCCGGGGCTACACCTTC.

This chain joins TRBV6-2 or TRBV6-3 and TRBJ2-7, with 7 positions matching TRBD1. CDR1 is MNHEY and CDR2 is SVGEGT in the germline V gene. This CDR3 spans 16 amino acids. J was trimmed by 3 bases and V by 2 bases; bases with no gene match: 10. The CDR3 DNA reads as TGTGCCAGCAGTTACCCCGACAGGGAAAGATTCTACGAGCAGTACTTC. Translating it yields CASSYPDRERFYEQYF.